This TCR beta chain stems from a study of shared clonotypes between healthy human individuals. Findings and limits, study-wide: Estimated richness was generally greater in naive than memory subsets.

Germline V gene data show CDR1 as SGHVS and CDR2 as FQNEAQ. With V trimmed by 5 bases and J by 0 bases, 12 bases remained unmatched. The CDR3 covers 18 residues. Genomic DNA belonging to each subset was distributed in equal measure over several immunoSEQ plates. Produced via immunoSEQ multiplex PCR; TCRdb's table is partial and in-frame only. The repertoire includes under 1,100,000 clones, around 75% of them detected once, and about 1.5% sits in the top ten. With respect to this clone: The antigen remains undetermined.

Specimen: memory CD4+ T cells sorted from blood. As to subset: CD45RA-negative fraction. V and J are TRBV7-8 and TRBJ2-4; the match to TRBD1 covers 8 bases. The clonotype originates from a young man in good health. In nucleotides, the CDR3 is TGTGCCAGCAGCAGAGGAGGACAGGGTCAACTAGCCAAAAACATTCAGTACTTC. As protein: CASSRGGQGQLAKNIQYF.